The source of this TCR beta chain is a study of CD8+ T cells in alopecia areata. The treatment: oral pan-JAK inhibitor, 5-10 mg twice daily. After removal of 5 bases from V and 3 bases from J, the junction contained 5 bases not matched to a gene. Germline CDR1 is PRHDT and CDR2 is FYEKMQ (reference sequence). The CDR3 runs to 14 residues. Sequencing used cDNA as its template, made by extracting RNA and reverse transcribing it. Repertoires were generated with immunoSEQ multiplex PCR, while TCRdb's copy carries only in-frame clones and drops some. The data show approximately 140,000 clones, 80% to 90% seen once.

The sequenced sample was CD8+ T cells sorted from blood, obtained at week 4, from a patient treated with tofacitinib. This chain links TRBV13 with TRBJ2-5; TRBD1 agrees at 8 bases. This clonotype was sampled from a human donor with alopecia areata. CDR3 in DNA: TGTGCCAGCAGCCCCTCGACAGGGGAAGAGACCCAGTACTTC. As protein: CASSPSTGEETQYF.